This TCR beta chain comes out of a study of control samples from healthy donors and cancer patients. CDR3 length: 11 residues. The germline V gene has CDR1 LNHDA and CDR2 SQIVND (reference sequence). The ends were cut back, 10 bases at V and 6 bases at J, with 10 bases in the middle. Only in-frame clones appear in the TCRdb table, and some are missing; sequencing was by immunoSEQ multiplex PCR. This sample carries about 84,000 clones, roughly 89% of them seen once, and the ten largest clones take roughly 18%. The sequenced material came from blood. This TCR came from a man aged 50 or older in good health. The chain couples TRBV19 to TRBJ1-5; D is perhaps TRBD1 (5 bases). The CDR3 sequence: CATGGVQPQHF. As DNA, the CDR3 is TGTGCCACCGGGGGGGTTCAGCCCCAGCATTTT.